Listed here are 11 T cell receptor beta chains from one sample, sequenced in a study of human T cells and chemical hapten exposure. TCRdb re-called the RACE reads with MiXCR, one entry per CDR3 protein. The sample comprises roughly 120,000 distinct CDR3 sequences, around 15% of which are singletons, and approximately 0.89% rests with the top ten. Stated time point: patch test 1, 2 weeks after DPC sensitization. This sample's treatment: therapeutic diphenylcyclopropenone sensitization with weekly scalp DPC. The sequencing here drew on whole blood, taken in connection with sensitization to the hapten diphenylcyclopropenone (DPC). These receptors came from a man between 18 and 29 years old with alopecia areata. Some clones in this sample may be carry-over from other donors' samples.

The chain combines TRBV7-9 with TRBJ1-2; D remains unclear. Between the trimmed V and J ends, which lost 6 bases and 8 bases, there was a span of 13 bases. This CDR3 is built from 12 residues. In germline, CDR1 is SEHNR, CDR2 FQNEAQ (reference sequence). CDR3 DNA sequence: TGTGCCAGCAGAAACCGGTTGGGCGGCTACACCTTC. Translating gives CASRNRLGGYTF.

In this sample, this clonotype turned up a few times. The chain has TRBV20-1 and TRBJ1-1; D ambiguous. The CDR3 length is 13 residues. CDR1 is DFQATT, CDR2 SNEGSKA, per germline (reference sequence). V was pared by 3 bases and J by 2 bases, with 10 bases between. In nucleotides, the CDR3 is TGCAGTGCTAGGACTGCAGGAAACACTGAAGCTTTCTTT. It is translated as CSARTAGNTEAFF.

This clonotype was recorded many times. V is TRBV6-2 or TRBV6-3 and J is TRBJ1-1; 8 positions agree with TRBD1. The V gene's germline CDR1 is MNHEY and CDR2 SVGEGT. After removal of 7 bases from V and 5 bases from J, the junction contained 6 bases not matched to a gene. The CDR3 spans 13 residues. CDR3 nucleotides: TGTGCCAGCATTCTCACAGGGGGAACTGAAGCTTTCTTT. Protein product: CASILTGGTEAFF.

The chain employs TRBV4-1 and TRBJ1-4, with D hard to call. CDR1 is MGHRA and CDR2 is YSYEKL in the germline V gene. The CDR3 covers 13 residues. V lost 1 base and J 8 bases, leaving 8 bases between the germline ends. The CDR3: CASSQVLQEKLFF. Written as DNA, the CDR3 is TGCGCCAGCAGCCAAGTCCTTCAAGAAAAACTGTTTTTT.

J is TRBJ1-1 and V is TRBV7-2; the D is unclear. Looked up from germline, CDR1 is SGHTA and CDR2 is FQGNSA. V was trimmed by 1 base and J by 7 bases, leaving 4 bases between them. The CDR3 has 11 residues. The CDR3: CASSLVSEAFF. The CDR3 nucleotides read TGTGCCAGCAGCTTAGTCAGTGAAGCTTTCTTT. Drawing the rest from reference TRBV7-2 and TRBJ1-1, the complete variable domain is GAGVSQSPSNKVTEKGKDVELRCDPISGHTALYWYRQSLGQGLEFLIYFQGNSAPDKSGLPSDRFSAERTGGSVSTLTIQRTQQEDSAVYLCASSLVSEAFFGQGTRLTVV.

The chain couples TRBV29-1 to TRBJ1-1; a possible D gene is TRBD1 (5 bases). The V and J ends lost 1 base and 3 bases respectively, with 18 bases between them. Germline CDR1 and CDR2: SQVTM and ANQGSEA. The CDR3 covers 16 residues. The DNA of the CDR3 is TGCAGCGTTGAAGGTGTTAGGGGAGGGACGGACACTGAAGCTTTCTTT. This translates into CSVEGVRGGTDTEAFF.

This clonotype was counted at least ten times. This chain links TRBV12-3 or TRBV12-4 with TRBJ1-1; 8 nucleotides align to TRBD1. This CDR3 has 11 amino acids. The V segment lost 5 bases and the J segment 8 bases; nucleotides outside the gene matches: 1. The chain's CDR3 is CASSRTGEAFF. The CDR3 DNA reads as TGTGCCAGCAGTCGGACAGGGGAAGCTTTCTTT.

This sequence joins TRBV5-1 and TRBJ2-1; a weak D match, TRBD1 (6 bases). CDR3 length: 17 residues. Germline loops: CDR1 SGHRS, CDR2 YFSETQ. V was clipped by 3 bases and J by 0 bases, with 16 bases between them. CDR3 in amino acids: CASSWGHFRDSYNEQFF. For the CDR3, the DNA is TGCGCCAGCAGCTGGGGACATTTCAGGGACTCCTACAATGAGCAGTTCTTC.

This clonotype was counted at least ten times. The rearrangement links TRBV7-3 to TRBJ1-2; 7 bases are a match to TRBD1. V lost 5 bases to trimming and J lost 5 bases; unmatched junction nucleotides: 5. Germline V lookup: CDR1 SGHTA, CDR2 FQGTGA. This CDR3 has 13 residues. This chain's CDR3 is CASSPQGKYGYTF. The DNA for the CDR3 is TGTGCCAGCAGCCCACAGGGGAAGTATGGCTACACCTTC.

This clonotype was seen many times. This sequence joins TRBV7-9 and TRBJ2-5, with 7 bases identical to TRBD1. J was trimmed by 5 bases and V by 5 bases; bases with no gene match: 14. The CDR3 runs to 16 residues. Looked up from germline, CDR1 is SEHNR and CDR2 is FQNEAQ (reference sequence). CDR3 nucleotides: TGTGCCAGCAGCGCCACGAACAGGGGCGACGGGGAGACCCAGTACTTC. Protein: CASSATNRGDGETQYF.

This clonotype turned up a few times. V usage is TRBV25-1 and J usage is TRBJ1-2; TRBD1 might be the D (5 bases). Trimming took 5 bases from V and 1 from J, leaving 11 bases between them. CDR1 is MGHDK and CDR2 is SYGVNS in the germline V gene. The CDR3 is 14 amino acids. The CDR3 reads CASSPGRLNYGYTF. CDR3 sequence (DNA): TGTGCCAGCAGTCCGGGGCGTCTTAACTATGGCTACACCTTC.